This T cell receptor (beta chain) was captured in a study of cytotoxic CD8 clonotypes in ibrutinib-treated CLL. Study in general: When averaged across all of the samples, the counts came to some 250,000 productive templates and about 90,000 productive rearrangements.

V dropped 4 bases and J dropped 6; count of bases not matched to a gene: 11. The CDR3 totals 15 residues. Germline V gene lookup returns CDR1 MDHEN and CDR2 SYDVKM. Assay: immunoSEQ multiplex PCR; the TCRdb copy retains only in-frame clones and omits some. The sample records 200,000 to 250,000 clones, just under 80% being singletons. This TCR was sampled from a human donor with chronic lymphocytic leukemia. The V and J genes are TRBV28 and TRBJ1-1; 7 nucleotides align to TRBD1. Material: PBMCs, obtained after 12 months of ibrutinib treatment. In DNA, the CDR3 is TGTGCCAGCAGTTCACAGGGGACTCAGCAACCTGAAGCTTTCTTT. Translation gives CASSSQGTQQPEAFF.